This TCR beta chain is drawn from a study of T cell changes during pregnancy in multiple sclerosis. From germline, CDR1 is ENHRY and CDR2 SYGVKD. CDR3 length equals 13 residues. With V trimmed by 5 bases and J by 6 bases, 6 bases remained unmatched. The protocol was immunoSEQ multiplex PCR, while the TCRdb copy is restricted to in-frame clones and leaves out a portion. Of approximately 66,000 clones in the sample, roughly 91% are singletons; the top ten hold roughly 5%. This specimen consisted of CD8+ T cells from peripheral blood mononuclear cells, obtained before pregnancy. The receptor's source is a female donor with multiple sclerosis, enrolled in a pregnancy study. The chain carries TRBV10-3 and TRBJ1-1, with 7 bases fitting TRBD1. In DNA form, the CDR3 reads TGTGCCATCAGTACAGGGGAAAGCGCTGAAGCTTTCTTT. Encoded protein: CAISTGESAEAFF.